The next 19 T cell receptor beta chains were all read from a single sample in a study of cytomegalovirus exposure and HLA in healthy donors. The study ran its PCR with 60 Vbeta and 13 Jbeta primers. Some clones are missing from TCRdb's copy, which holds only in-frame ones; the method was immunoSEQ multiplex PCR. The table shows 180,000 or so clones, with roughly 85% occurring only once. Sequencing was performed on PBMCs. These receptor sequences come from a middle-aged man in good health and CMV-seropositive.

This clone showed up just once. This CDR3 is CATSRDERGGAGEQFF. The CDR3 DNA reads as TGTGCCACCAGCAGAGACGAGCGCGGGGGGGCTGGTGAGCAGTTCTTC. The chain couples TRBV15 to TRBJ2-1; 9 bases are a match to TRBD2. V was pared by 0 bases and J by 9 bases, with 9 bases of the junction left unmatched. Per the germline V gene, CDR1 is LNHNV and CDR2 is YYDKDF (reference sequence). CDR3 length equals 16 residues.

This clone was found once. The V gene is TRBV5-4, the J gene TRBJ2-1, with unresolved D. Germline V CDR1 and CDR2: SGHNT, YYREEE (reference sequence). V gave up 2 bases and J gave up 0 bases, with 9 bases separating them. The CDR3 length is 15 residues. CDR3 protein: CASSFRQSSYNEQFF. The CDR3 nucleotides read TGTGCCAGCAGCTTCAGGCAGAGCTCCTACAATGAGCAGTTCTTC.

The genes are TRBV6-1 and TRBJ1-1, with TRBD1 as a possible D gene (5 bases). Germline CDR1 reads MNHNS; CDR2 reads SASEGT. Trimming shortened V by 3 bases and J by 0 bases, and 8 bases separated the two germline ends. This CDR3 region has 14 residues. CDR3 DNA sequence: TGTGCCAGCAGTGAGGGCAGGGTGAACACTGAAGCTTTCTTT. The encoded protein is CASSEGRVNTEAFF.

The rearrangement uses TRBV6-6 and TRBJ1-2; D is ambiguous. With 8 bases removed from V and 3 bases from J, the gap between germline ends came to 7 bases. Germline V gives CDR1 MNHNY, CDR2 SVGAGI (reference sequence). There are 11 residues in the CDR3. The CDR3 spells CASARDYGYTF. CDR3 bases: TGTGCCAGCGCGAGAGACTATGGCTACACCTTC.

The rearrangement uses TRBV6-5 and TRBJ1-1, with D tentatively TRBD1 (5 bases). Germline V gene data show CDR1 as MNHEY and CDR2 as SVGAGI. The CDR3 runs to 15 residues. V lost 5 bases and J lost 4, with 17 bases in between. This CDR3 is CASSKRQGRSTEAFF. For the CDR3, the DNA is TGTGCCAGCAGTAAACGGCAGGGTCGCAGCACTGAAGCTTTCTTT.

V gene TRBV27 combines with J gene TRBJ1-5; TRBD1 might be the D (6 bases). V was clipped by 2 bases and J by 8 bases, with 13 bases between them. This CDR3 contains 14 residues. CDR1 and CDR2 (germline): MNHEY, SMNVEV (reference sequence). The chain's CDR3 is CASSLKGGLEPQHF. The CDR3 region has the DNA TGTGCCAGCAGTTTAAAAGGGGGTTTGGAGCCCCAGCATTTT.

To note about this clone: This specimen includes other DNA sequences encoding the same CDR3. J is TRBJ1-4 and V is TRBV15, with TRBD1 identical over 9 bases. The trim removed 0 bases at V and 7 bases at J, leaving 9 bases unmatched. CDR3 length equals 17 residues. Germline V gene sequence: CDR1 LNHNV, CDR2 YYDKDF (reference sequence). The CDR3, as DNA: TGTGCCACCAGCAGAGATATTCCGGGACAGGGAGTTGAAAAACTGTTTTTT. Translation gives CATSRDIPGQGVEKLFF.

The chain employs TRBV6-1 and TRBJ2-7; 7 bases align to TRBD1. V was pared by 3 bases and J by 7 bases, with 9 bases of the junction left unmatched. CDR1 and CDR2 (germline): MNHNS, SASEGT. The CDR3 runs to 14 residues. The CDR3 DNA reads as TGTGCCAGCAGTGACGGGACAGTGGTGAGGGAGCAGTACGTC. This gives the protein CASSDGTVVREQYV.

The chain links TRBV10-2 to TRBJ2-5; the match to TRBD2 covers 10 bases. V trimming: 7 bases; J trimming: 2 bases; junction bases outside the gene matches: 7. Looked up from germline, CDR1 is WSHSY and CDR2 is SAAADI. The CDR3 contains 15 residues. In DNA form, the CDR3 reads TGCGCCAGCACCACGGGGGGACTAGCGCAAGAGACCCAGTACTTC. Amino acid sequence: CASTTGGLAQETQYF.

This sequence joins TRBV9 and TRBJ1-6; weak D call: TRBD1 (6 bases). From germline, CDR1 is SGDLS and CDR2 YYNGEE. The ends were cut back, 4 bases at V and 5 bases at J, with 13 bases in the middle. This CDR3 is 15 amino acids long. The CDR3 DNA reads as TGTGCCAGCAGCTTCCGGGACACCCATAATTCACCCCTCCACTTT. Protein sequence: CASSFRDTHNSPLHF. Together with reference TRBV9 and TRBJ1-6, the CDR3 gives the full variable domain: DSGVTQTPKHLITATGQRVTLRCSPRSGDLSVYWYQQSLDQGLQFLIQYYNGEERAKGNILERFSAQQFPDLHSELNLSSLELGDSALYFCASSFRDTHNSPLHFGNGTRLTVT.

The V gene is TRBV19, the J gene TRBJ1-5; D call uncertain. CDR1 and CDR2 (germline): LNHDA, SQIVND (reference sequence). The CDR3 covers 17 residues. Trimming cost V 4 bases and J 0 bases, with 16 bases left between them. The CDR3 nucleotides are TGTGCCAGTAGTAATGAGAGGGCAGCCCTTAGCAATCAGCCCCAGCATTTT. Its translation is CASSNERAALSNQPQHF. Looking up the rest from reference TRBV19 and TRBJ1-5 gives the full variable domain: DGGITQSPKYLFRKEGQNVTLSCEQNLNHDAMYWYRQDPGQGLRLIYYSQIVNDFQKGDIAEGYSVSREKKESFPLTVTSAQKNPTAFYLCASSNERAALSNQPQHFGDGTRLSIL.

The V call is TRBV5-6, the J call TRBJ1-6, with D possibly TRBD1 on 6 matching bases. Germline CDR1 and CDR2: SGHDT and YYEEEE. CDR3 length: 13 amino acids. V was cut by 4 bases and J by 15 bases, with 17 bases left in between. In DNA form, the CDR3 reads TGTGCCAGCAGCACGACGACAGGACCGCTCCTCCACTTT. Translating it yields CASSTTTGPLLHF.

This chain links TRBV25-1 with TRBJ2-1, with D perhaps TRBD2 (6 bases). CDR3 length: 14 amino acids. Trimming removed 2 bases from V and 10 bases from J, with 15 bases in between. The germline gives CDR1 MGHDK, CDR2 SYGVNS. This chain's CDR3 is CASSEAGQLYEQFF. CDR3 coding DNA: TGTGCCAGCAGTGAAGCGGGGCAGCTCTACGAGCAGTTCTTC.

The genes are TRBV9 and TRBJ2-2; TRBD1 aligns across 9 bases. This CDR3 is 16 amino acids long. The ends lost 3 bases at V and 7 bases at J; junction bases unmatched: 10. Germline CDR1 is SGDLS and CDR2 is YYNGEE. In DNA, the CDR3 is TGTGCCAGCAGCGAAGGGACAGGGTTGTTTGACGGGGAGCTGTTTTTT. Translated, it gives CASSEGTGLFDGELFF.

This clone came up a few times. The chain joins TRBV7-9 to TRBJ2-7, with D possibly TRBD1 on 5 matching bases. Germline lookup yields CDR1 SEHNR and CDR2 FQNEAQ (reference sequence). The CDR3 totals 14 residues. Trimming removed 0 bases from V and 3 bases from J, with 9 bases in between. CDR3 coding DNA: TGTGCCAGCAGCTTAGCGGACACCGTCTACGAGCAGTACGTC. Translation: CASSLADTVYEQYV.

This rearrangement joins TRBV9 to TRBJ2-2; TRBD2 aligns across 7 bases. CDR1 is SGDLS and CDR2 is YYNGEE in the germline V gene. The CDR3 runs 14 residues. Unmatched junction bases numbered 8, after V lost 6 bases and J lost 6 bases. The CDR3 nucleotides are TGTGCCAGCACTCGGGCAGGGAGGGCCGGGGAGCTGTTTTTT. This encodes CASTRAGRAGELFF.

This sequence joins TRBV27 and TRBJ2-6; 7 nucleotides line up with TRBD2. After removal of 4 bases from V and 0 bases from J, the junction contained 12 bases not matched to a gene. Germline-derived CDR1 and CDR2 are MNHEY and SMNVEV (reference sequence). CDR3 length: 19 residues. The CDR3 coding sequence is TGTGCCAGCAGTTCACCAGGGTTAGCGGGCCCCTCTGGGGCCAACGTCCTGACTTTC. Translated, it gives CASSSPGLAGPSGANVLTF. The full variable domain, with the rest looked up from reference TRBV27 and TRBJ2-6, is EAQVTQNPRYLITVTGKKLTVTCSQNMNHEYMSWYRQDPGLGLRQIYYSMNVEVTDKGDVPEGYKVSRKEKRNFPLILESPSPNQTSLYFCASSSPGLAGPSGANVLTFGAGSRLTVL.

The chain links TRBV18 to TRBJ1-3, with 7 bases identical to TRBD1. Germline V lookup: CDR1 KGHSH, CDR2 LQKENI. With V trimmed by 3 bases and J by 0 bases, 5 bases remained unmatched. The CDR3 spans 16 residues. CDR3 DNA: TGTGCCAGCTCACCTAGGGACAGTTACTCTGGAAACACCATATATTTT. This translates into CASSPRDSYSGNTIYF.

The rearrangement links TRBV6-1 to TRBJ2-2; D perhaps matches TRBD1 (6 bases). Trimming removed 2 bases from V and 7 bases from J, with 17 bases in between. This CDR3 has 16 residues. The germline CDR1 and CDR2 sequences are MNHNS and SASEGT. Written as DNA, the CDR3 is TGTGCCAGCAGTGAACAGTTCAATGGACAGCGCGGGGAGCTGTTTTTT. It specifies CASSEQFNGQRGELFF.